Sequencing of this TCR beta chain was carried out in a study of identical twins. This clonotype appeared many times. Everyone who donated was a healthy Caucasian. MiXCR was run by TCRdb on the 5' RACE reads, yielding one entry per CDR3 protein. The sample records nearly 900,000 distinct CDR3 sequences, 9% to 15% being singletons. These data also featured in a second study, about yellow fever vaccine responses in identical twins.

The specimen sequenced was PBMCs. This sequence originates from a young woman in good health.

For the CDR3, the DNA is TGTGCCAGCCAGAATACTAGTAACGAGCAGTACTTC. Residues: CASQNTSNEQYF. This chain links TRBV10-3 with TRBJ2-7; tentative D call: TRBD2 (5 bases). Trimming removed 10 bases from V and 5 bases from J, with 15 bases in between. The CDR3 is 12 amino acids. Germline V CDR1 and CDR2: ENHRY, SYGVKD.